This T cell receptor (beta chain) was identified during a study of human CD8 memory T cell subsets. Germline V gene data show CDR1 as SEHNR and CDR2 as FQNEAQ (reference sequence). This CDR3 has 17 amino acids. The TCR beta sequencing libraries came from UMI-labeled 5' RACE. TCRdb reanalyzed the 5' RACE reads, giving one entry per CDR3 protein sequence and no DNA. The sample data list roughly 18,000 distinct CDR3 sequences. The rearrangement joins TRBV7-9 to TRBJ2-7; TCRdb gives TRBD1 as the D gene, but with no DNA this cannot be confirmed. This clonotype originated in a human donor in good health. Sequenced material: CD8+ T cells from PBMCs. The CDR3 protein is CASSSELRGTGVYEQYF. Using reference TRBV7-9 and TRBJ2-7 for the parts outside the CDR3, the full variable domain is DTGVSQNPRHKITKRGQNVTFRCDPISEHNRLYWYRQTLGQGPEFLTYFQNEAQLEKSRLLSDRFSAERPKGSFSTLEIQRTEQGDSAMYLCASSSELRGTGVYEQYFGPGTRLTVT.